The entry that follows covers one T cell receptor beta chain sequence. This clonotype was detected only a few times. The clone's antigen remains unknown. Within one base of it there is no much larger clone, and no base qualities were kept. The library was built by means of 5' RACE. This sample was sequenced with a NextSeq 500. To allow correction of PCR and sequencing errors, the TCR library protocol tagged every TCR cDNA molecule with a unique molecular identifier. As for the original processing: Decombinator tools were used for TCR identification, UMI-based error correction and CDR3 extraction. TCRs above a frequency of 2 per 1,000, corresponding to the top 1% of the tumor frequency distribution, were defined as expanded. Each repertoire was subsampled 100 times to 5,000 TCRs, after which Renyi diversity was computed with the R vegan package. CDR3 similarity networks were built from amino acid triplet string-kernel similarity, connecting CDR3s with pairwise similarity above 0.82. TCRdb trimmed public reads at Q25 via fastp, called clones via MiXCR and kept in-frame beta chains. Each record represents a unique CDR3 protein, reported with the most common genes and DNA among its rows. These V and J calls originate from TCRdb's pipeline instead of the authors' own analysis. Here the sample has some 83,000 distinct CDR3 sequences; under 25% occur a single time. Of the sample, 5% to 7.5% is held by the ten largest clones.

The sample's time point, from its label and the paper: sample taken at primary tumor resection. For TCR sequencing, whole RNA was extracted from tumor and nontumor lung tissue, or from cryopreserved PBMC samples, and no cell sorting was done. The donors were some 76 patients from the lung TRACERx cohort who had early-stage, untreated non-small cell lung cancer. Only patients with enough RNA available from two or more tumor regions were chosen for TCR sequencing. These data originate in a study of spatial heterogeneity in lung cancer (dated by TCRdb to the late 2010s). Background on the whole study: Beta-chain transcripts were consistently detected in greater numbers than alpha-chain transcripts, which likely reflected higher beta-chain transcript abundance. In the raw uncorrected reads, each unique combination of TCR and UMI appeared on average more than ten times. Both alpha and beta chains were TCR-sequenced in samples taken at surgery, namely 220 tumor regions, under 80 matched nontumor lung samples and some 53 PBMC samples. TCR repertoire features were related to nonsynonymous mutation counts determined by whole-exome sequencing of tumor tissue. In non-small cell lung cancer, the study quantitatively compared TCR alpha and beta repertoires across several tumor regions, matched nontumor lung, and blood. Results the study describes overall, beyond this receptor: Confirming at a functional level the hypothesis that regional TCRs recognize regional mutations was considered to require additional single-cell paired TCR alpha and beta sequencing. Ubiquitous expanded tumor TCRs showed up in blood more often at tumor resection than at routine follow-up.

The receptor's source is a male donor with early-stage non-small cell lung cancer. Sequences were derived from PBMCs, sampled at surgery.

The nucleotide sequence reads TGTGCCAGCAGCGAGGAAGGGACAGGGAACGGCCCAGATACGCAGTATTTT. Translated, this is CASSEEGTGNGPDTQYF. The chain links TRBV11-2 with TRBJ2-3; 9 of the junction bases match TRBD1. The germline V gene gives CDR1 as SGHAT and CDR2 as FQNNGV. Trimmed from V: 5 bases; trimmed from J: 4 bases; junction bases lacking a gene match: 13. The CDR3 covers 17 residues, taking in both the cysteine and the phenylalanine. The DNA shown is the 51-base CDR3, in frame from base 1.